This T cell receptor (beta chain) was retrieved from a study of blood T cell repertoires in COVID-19. The method was immunoSEQ multiplex PCR; TCRdb's version includes in-frame clones alone and lacks a portion of them. The table shows hundreds of thousands of clones, with about 88% occurring only once. Germline V gene data show CDR1 as SGHNT and CDR2 as YYREEE (reference sequence). The junction had 4 bases not matched to a gene; V was cut back by 0 bases and J by 5 bases. The CDR3 spans 15 residues. Sequencing was performed on PBMCs or T cells enriched from blood (not recorded which). The clonotype comes from a man in his 60s who had recovered from COVID-19. This chain connects TRBV5-4 to TRBJ1-4, with TRBD1 identical over 7 bases. The CDR3 protein is CASSLDPGGNEKLFF. For the CDR3, the DNA is TGTGCCAGCAGCTTGGACCCAGGGGGAAATGAAAAACTGTTTTTT.